The 10 T cell receptor beta chains below were found in one sample sequenced in a study of beta chain features in type 1 diabetes. Whole-study results and caveats: All four CD4+ subsets from Type 1 diabetes patients carried moderately but significantly shorter TCRB CDR3s.

Their cognate antigens are unknown. The entirety of the isolated RNA underwent reverse transcription, so expressed TCRB transcripts were sequenced. This table comes from immunoSEQ multiplex PCR, and its TCRdb copy is limited to in-frame clones, with some not included. The sample has about 340,000 clones; roughly 14% are singletons. The material sequenced was naive CD4+ T cells from blood. All receptors derive from a woman younger than 30 with type 1 diabetes.

The CDR3 DNA sequence: TGTGCCAGCAGCCACGGACTAGCGGGGCAAGAGACCCAGTACTTC. It encodes CASSHGLAGQETQYF. The chain employs TRBV4-2 and TRBJ2-5; TRBD2 matches at 12 bases. Germline lookup yields CDR1 LGHNA and CDR2 YNFKEQ. The CDR3 is 15 amino acids. V shed 3 bases, J shed 2 bases, and the junction held 1 base outside the gene matches.

This clone came up a few times. V and J are TRBV9 and TRBJ2-7, with 14 nucleotides matching TRBD2. CDR1 and CDR2 (germline): SGDLS, YYNGEE. The CDR3 runs 18 residues. The ends lost 0 bases at V and 6 bases at J; junction bases unmatched: 11. The CDR3 DNA reads TGTGCCAGCAGCGTAGGGGGGACTAGCGGGAGAATGGGGAGCGAGCAGTACTTC. Translation gives CASSVGGTSGRMGSEQYF.

This clone has just a few counts. The chain employs TRBV5-1 and TRBJ2-1, with 13 positions matching TRBD2. V shed 4 bases, J shed 4 bases, and the junction held 14 bases outside the gene matches. The germline CDR1 and CDR2 sequences are SGHRS and YFSETQ. The CDR3 has 19 residues. CDR3 amino acids: CASSLPPGLAGAPYNEQFF. The CDR3 DNA sequence: TGCGCCAGCAGCCTTCCGCCCGGACTAGCGGGAGCCCCATACAATGAGCAGTTCTTC.

This chain links TRBV14 with TRBJ2-5, with D maybe TRBD1 (8 bases). Germline V lookup: CDR1 SGHDN, CDR2 FVKESK. The CDR3 covers 14 residues. Trimming cost V 4 bases and J 5 bases, with 14 bases left between them. CDR3 nucleotide sequence: TGTGCCAGCAGCCGCCTACAGGGGGGGGAGACCCAGTACTTC. Its protein product is CASSRLQGGETQYF.

The rearrangement joins TRBV30 to TRBJ1-5; no reliable D call. In germline, CDR1 is GTSNPN, CDR2 SVGIG (reference sequence). This CDR3 spans 12 amino acids. Trimming stripped 1 base from V and 9 bases from J, with 10 bases between. CDR3 nucleotides: TGTGCCTGGAGTGACGGGGATTCGCCCCAGCATTTT. It yields the protein CAWSDGDSPQHF.

This chain connects TRBV7-9 to TRBJ2-1; tentatively, D is TRBD1 (6 bases). Germline V lookup: CDR1 SEHNR, CDR2 FQNEAQ (reference sequence). The CDR3 length is 13 residues. V gave up 5 bases and J gave up 4 bases, with 9 bases separating them. The CDR3 nucleotides read TGTGCCAGCAGCGCGACAGGTTACAATGAGCAGTTCTTC. This sequence encodes CASSATGYNEQFF.

The rearrangement uses TRBV5-4 and TRBJ2-5; D gene unclear. V gave up 0 bases and J gave up 3 bases, with 9 bases separating them. The germline CDR1 and CDR2 sequences are SGHNT and YYREEE (reference sequence). The CDR3 runs 14 residues. The CDR3 DNA is TGTGCCAGCAGCTTGGGTCGGAGAGAAGAGACCCAGTACTTC. As protein: CASSLGRREETQYF.

This clone has more than one count but fewer than ten. The gene calls are TRBV7-3 and TRBJ2-5; a possible D gene is TRBD1 (5 bases). Between the trimmed V and J ends, which lost 5 bases and 4 bases, there was a span of 11 bases. This CDR3 comprises 13 residues. CDR1 is SGHTA, CDR2 FQGTGA, per germline. The CDR3 DNA reads as TGTGCCAGCAGCCCCACAGGTCCAGAGACCCAGTACTTC. Translated, it gives CASSPTGPETQYF.

The chain links TRBV4-3 to TRBJ1-1, with unresolved D. The length of the CDR3 is 15 residues. V was trimmed by 0 bases and J by 1 base, leaving 9 bases between them. The germline gives CDR1 LGHNA, CDR2 YSLEER. This CDR3 is CASSQDPTANTEAFF. The CDR3 coding sequence is TGCGCCAGCAGCCAAGATCCCACTGCGAACACTGAAGCTTTCTTT.

V usage is TRBV10-3 and J usage is TRBJ2-1; tentatively, D is TRBD2 (5 bases). Per germline, CDR1 ENHRY and CDR2 SYGVKD. There are 16 residues in the CDR3. Trimming shortened V by 5 bases and J by 1 base, and 15 bases separated the two germline ends. As DNA, the CDR3 is TGTGCCATCAGTCAAACTAGGCGCCAGTCCTACAATGAGCAGTTCTTC. It specifies CAISQTRRQSYNEQFF.